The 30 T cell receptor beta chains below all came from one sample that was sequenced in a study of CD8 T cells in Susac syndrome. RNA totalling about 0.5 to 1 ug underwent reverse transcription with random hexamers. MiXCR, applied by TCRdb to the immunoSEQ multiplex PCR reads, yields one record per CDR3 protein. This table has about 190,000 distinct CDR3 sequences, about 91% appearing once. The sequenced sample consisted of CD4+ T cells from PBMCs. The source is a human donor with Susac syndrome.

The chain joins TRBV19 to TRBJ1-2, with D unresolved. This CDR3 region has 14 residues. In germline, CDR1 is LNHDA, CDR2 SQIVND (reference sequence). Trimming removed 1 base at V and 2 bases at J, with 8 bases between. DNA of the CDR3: TGTGCCAGTAGTATAGTTAACGGCAACTATGGCTACACCTTC. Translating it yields CASSIVNGNYGYTF.

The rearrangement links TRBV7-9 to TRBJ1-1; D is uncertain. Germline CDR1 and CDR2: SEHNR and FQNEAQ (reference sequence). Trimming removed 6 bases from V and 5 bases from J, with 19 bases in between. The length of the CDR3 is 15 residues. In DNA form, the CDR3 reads TGTGCCAGCAGATCGGATGGAAAAGGAGATACTGAAGCTTTCTTT. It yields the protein CASRSDGKGDTEAFF.

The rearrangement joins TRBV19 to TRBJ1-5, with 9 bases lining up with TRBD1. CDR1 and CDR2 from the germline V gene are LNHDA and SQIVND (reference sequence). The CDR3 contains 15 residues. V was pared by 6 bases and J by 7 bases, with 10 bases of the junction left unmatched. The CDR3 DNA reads TGTGCCAGTAGGACACAGGGGGCCGCGGGCCAGCCCCAGCATTTT. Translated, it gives CASRTQGAAGQPQHF.

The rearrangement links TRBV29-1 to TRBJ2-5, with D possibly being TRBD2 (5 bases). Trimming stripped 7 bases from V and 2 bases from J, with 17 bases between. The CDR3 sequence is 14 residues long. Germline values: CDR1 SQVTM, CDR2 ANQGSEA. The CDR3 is CSAPLIAKQETQYF. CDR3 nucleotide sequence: TGCAGCGCCCCGTTGATAGCGAAACAAGAGACCCAGTACTTC.

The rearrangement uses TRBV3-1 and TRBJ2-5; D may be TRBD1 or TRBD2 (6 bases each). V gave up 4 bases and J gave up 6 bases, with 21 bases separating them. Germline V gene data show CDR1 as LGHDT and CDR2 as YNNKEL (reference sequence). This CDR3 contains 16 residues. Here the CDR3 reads CASSRSRRGVKKTQYF. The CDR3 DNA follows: TGTGCCAGCAGCCGCTCTCGGAGGGGGGTCAAGAAGACCCAGTACTTC.

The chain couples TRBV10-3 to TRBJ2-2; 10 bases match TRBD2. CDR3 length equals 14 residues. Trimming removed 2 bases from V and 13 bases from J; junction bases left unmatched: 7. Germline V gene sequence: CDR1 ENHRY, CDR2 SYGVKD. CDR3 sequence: CAISEDSGGRRLFF. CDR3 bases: TGTGCCATCAGTGAGGATAGCGGGGGGCGGCGGCTGTTTTTT.

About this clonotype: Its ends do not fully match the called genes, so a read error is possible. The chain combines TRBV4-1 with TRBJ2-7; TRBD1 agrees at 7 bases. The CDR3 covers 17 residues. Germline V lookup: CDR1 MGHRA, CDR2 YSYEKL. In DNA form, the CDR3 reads TGCGCCAGCAGCCAAGGAGGACCGGGACAGCCCTCCTTCGAGCAGTACTTC. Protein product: CASSQGGPGQPSFEQYF.

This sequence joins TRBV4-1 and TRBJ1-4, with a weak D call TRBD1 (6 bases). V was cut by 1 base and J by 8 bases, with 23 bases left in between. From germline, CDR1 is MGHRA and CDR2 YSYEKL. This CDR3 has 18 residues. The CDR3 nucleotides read TGCGCCAGCAGCCAAGTAGGACAGATAAAAGTCTCTAGCGAAAAACTGTTTTTT. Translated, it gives CASSQVGQIKVSSEKLFF.

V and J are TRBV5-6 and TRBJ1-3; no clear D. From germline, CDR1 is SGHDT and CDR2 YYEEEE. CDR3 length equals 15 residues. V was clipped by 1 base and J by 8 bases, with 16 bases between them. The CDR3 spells CASSLRGSGIHTIYF. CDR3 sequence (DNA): TGTGCCAGCAGCTTGCGGGGAAGCGGAATACACACCATATATTTT.

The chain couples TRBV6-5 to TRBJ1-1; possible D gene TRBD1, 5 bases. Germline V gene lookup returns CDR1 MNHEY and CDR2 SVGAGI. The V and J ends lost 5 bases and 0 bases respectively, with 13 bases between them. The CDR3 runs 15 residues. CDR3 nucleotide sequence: TGTGCCAGCAGTGCCGGGACTTTCATGAACACTGAAGCTTTCTTT. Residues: CASSAGTFMNTEAFF.

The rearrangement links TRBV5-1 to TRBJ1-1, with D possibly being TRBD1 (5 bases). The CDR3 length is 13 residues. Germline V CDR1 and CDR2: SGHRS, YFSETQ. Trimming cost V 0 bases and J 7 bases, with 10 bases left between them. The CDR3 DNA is TGCGCCAGCAGCTTGGGAGGGGCAGGTGAAGCTTTCTTT. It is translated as CASSLGGAGEAFF.

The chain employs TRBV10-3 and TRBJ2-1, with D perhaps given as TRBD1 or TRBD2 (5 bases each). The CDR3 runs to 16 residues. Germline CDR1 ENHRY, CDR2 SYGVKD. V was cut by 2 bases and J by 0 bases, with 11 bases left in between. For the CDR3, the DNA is TGTGCCATCAGTGAGGGACGGGACGGCTCCTACAATGAGCAGTTCTTC. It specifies CAISEGRDGSYNEQFF.

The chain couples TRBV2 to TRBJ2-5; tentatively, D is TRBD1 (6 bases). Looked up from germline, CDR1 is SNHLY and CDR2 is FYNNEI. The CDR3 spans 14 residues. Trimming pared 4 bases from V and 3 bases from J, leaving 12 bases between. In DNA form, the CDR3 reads TGTGCCAGCAGTGTACAGGGCGAAGAAGAGACCCAGTACTTC. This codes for CASSVQGEEETQYF. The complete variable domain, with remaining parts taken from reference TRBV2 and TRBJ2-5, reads EPEVTQTPSHQVTQMGQEVILRCVPISNHLYFYWYRQILGQKVEFLVSFYNNEISEKSEIFDDQFSVERPDGSNFTLKIRSTKLEDSAMYFCASSVQGEEETQYFGPGTRLLVL.

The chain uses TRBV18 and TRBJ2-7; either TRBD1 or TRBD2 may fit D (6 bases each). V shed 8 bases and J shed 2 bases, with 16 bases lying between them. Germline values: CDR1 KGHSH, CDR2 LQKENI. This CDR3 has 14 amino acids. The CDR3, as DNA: TGTGCCAGCAAAAGGGGGACTGATACCTACGAGCAGTACTTC. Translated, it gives CASKRGTDTYEQYF.

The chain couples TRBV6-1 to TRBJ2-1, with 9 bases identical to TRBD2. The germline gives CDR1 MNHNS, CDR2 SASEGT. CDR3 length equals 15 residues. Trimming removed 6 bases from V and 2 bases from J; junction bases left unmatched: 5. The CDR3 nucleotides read TGTGCCAGCAGGGATCCTAGCGGGGCCTACAATGAGCAGTTCTTC. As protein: CASRDPSGAYNEQFF.

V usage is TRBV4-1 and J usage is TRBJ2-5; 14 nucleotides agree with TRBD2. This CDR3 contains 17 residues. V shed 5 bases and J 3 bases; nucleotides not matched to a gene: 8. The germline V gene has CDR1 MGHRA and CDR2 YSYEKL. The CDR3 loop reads CASSSRLAGGREETQYF. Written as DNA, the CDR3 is TGCGCCAGCAGCTCGCGACTAGCGGGAGGGCGGGAAGAGACCCAGTACTTC.

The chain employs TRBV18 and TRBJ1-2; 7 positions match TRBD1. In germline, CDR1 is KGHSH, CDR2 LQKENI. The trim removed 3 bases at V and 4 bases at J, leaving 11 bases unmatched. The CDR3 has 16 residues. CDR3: CASSPPSRDSSYGYTF. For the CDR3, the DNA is TGTGCCAGCTCACCTCCTTCCCGGGACAGTTCCTATGGCTACACCTTC.

CDR3 DNA: TGTGCCTGGAGTGTTGGACCGATCTATGGCTACACCTTC. Translation: CAWSVGPIYGYTF. The chain is built from TRBV30 and TRBJ1-2; D is ambiguous. CDR3 length: 13 amino acids. V gave up 0 bases and J gave up 4 bases, with 9 bases separating them. Germline CDR1 reads GTSNPN; CDR2 reads SVGIG (reference sequence).

The CDR3 bases are TGTGCCAGCAGGGCGGAGTCCTACGAGCAGTACTTC. It codes for CASRAESYEQYF. The chain joins TRBV2 to TRBJ2-7; D is unclear. V was trimmed by 6 bases and J by 1 base, leaving 7 bases between them. Germline-derived CDR1 and CDR2 are SNHLY and FYNNEI. This CDR3 comprises 12 residues.

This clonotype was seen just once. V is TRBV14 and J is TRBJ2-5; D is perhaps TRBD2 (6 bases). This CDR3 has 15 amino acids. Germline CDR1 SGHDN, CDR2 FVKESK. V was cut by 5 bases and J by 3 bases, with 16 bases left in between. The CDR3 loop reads CASSYIGTPKETQYF. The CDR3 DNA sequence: TGTGCCAGCAGCTACATCGGGACTCCGAAAGAGACCCAGTACTTC.

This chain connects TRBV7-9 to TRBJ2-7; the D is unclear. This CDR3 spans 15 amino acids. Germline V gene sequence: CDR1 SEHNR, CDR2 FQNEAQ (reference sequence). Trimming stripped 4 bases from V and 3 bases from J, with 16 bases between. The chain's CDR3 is CASSSPERRRYEQYF. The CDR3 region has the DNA TGTGCCAGCAGCTCTCCTGAGAGACGCCGCTACGAGCAGTACTTC.

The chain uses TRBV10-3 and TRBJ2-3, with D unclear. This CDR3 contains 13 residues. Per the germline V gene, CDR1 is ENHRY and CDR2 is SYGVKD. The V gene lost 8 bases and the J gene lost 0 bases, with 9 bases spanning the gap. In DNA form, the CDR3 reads TGTGCCATCCGGGCCTCTAGCACAGATACGCAGTATTTT. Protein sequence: CAIRASSTDTQYF.

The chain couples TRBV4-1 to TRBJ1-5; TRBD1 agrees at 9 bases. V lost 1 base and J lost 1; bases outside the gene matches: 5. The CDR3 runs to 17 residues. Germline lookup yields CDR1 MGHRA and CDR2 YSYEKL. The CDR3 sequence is CASSQGTGVSSNQPQHF. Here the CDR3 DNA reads TGCGCCAGCAGCCAAGGGACAGGGGTCTCGAGCAATCAGCCCCAGCATTTT.

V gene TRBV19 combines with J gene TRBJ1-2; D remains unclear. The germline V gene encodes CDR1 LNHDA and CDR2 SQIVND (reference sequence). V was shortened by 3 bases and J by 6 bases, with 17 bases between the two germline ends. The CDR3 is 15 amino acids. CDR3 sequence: CASSIPDIERNGYTF. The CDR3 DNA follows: TGTGCCAGTAGTATCCCCGACATCGAGAGAAATGGCTACACCTTC.

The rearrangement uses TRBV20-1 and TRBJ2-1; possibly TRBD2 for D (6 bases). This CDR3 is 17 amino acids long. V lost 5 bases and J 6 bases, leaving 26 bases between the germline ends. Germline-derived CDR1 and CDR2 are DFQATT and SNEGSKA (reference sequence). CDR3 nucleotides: TGCAGTGCTCCTAGTCTCAGGGACTCCGAATGGGGCAATGAGCAGTTCTTC. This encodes CSAPSLRDSEWGNEQFF.

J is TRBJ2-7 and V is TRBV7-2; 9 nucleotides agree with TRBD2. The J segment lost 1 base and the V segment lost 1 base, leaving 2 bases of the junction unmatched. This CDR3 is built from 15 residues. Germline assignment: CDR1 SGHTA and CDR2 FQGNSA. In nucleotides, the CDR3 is TGTGCCAGCAGCTTAGGACTAGCGGCGTCCTACGAGCAGTACTTC. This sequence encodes CASSLGLAASYEQYF. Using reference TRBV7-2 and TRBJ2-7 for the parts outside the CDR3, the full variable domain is GAGVSQSPSNKVTEKGKDVELRCDPISGHTALYWYRQSLGQGLEFLIYFQGNSAPDKSGLPSDRFSAERTGGSVSTLTIQRTQQEDSAVYLCASSLGLAASYEQYFGPGTRLTVT.

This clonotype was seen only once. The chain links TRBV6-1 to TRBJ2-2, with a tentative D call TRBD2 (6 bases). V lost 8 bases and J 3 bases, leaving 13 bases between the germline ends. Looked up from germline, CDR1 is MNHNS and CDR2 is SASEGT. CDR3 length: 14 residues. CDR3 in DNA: TGTGCCAGCTTTCTCCAGCGGGACACCGGGGAGCTGTTTTTT. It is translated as CASFLQRDTGELFF.

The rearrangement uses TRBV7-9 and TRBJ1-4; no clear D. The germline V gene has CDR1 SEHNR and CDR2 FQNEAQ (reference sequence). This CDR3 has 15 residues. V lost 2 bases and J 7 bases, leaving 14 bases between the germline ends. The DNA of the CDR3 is TGTGCCAGCAGCTTAATGGGTATTAGTGGTGAAAAACTGTTTTTT. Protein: CASSLMGISGEKLFF.

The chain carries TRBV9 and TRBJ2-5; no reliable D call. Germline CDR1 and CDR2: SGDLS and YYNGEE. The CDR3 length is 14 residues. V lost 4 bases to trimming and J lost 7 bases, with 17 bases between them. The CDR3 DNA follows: TGTGCCAGCAGCCTAGAACATACGGTCGGGACCCAGTACTTC. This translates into CASSLEHTVGTQYF.

CDR3 sequence reads: CASSQDYRGLAKNIQYF. CDR3 bases: TGTGCCAGCAGCCAAGATTACAGGGGGTTAGCCAAAAACATTCAGTACTTC. This sequence joins TRBV3-1 and TRBJ2-4; 8 bases are shared with TRBD1. The ends lost 0 bases at V and 0 bases at J; junction bases unmatched: 4. CDR3 length: 17 amino acids. The germline V gene has CDR1 LGHDT and CDR2 YNNKEL (reference sequence).